The 18 T cell receptor beta chains in this list originate from one sample, sequenced in a study of blood T cell repertoires in COVID-19. Measured with immunoSEQ multiplex PCR; TCRdb has only the in-frame clones, and not every one. The sample carries about 180,000 clones, roughly 84% recorded once. Sequenced sample: peripheral blood. The receptors derive from a woman in her fifties or sixties with acute or convalescent COVID-19.

The V call is TRBV4-3, the J call TRBJ2-1, with 7 bases aligning to TRBD2. The germline gives CDR1 LGHNA, CDR2 YSLEER. The CDR3 sequence is 15 residues long. V shed 2 bases, J shed 4 bases, and the junction held 5 bases outside the gene matches. The CDR3 loop reads CASSQQSGAYNEQFF. The DNA for the CDR3 is TGCGCCAGCAGCCAACAGAGCGGGGCGTACAATGAGCAGTTCTTC.

This clone was found once. The chain uses TRBV6-2 or TRBV6-3 and TRBJ2-5; TRBD2 matches at 9 bases. V shed 2 bases, J shed 5 bases, and the junction held 9 bases outside the gene matches. The CDR3 spans 16 residues. The germline V gene encodes CDR1 MNHEY and CDR2 SVGEGT. CDR3 bases: TGTGCCAGCAGTTACGAGCGGGGGGTAATTTTGGAGACCCAGTACTTC. This gives the protein CASSYERGVILETQYF.

V is TRBV5-1 and J is TRBJ2-3, with 7 nucleotides matching TRBD1. The junction had 9 bases not matched to a gene; V was cut back by 4 bases and J by 4 bases. This CDR3 region has 15 residues. In germline, CDR1 is SGHRS, CDR2 YFSETQ. CDR3 in amino acids: CASSRESGGADTQYF. CDR3 coding DNA: TGCGCCAGCAGCCGTGAGTCAGGGGGAGCAGATACGCAGTATTTT.

The chain carries TRBV28 and TRBJ2-7; a possible D gene is TRBD1 (7 bases). CDR3 length equals 17 residues. Germline loops: CDR1 MDHEN, CDR2 SYDVKM. Trimming took off 3 bases at V and 7 bases at J, with 25 bases between the two ends. For the CDR3, the DNA is TGTGCCAGCAGTTTGTTGTTCCTTCAGGGGGGAGATCGGGAGCAGTACTTC. It translates to CASSLLFLQGGDREQYF.

This chain uses TRBV6-5 with TRBJ1-4, with 7 bases matching TRBD1. Looked up from germline, CDR1 is MNHEY and CDR2 is SVGAGI. J gave up 3 bases and V 7 bases, and 8 bases lay outside the gene matches. The CDR3 length is 15 residues. The CDR3 here is CASNPLTGSNEKLFF. Here the CDR3 DNA reads TGTGCCAGCAATCCCTTGACAGGGTCTAATGAAAAACTGTTTTTT.

The rearrangement joins TRBV12-3 or TRBV12-4 to TRBJ1-2; the D gene is possibly TRBD1 (6 bases). The length of the CDR3 is 13 residues. V gave up 5 bases and J gave up 4 bases, with 11 bases separating them. CDR3 DNA: TGTGCCAGCAGTACCGGACAGTCCTATGGCTACACCTTC. Its protein is CASSTGQSYGYTF.

The V call is TRBV4-2, the J call TRBJ1-5; D is undetermined. The CDR3 loop spans 15 amino acids. Trimming took off 0 bases at V and 6 bases at J, with 12 bases between the two ends. The germline V gene has CDR1 LGHNA and CDR2 YNFKEQ. The DNA for the CDR3 is TGTGCCAGCAGCCAAGAATGGAGGGCACCTCAGCCCCAGCATTTT. It codes for CASSQEWRAPQPQHF.

The chain uses TRBV10-3 and TRBJ1-5; no clear D. The germline V and J ends were trimmed by 2 bases and 9 bases, with 11 bases remaining between them. The germline CDR1 and CDR2 sequences are ENHRY and SYGVKD. This CDR3 spans 13 amino acids. In DNA, the CDR3 is TGTGCCATCAGTGAGCACTCCGAGGGGCCCCAGCATTTT. This gives the protein CAISEHSEGPQHF.

The chain combines TRBV6-5 with TRBJ2-7; 7 nucleotides match TRBD1. The CDR3 runs to 14 residues. The junction had 5 bases not matched to a gene; V was cut back by 6 bases and J by 0 bases. CDR1 and CDR2 (germline): MNHEY, SVGAGI. CDR3 in amino acids: CASRDRFTSYEQYF. CDR3 DNA: TGTGCCAGCAGGGACAGGTTTACCTCCTACGAGCAGTACTTC.

This chain uses TRBV4-1 with TRBJ1-2; tentatively, D is TRBD1 (5 bases). Trimming cost V 4 bases and J 2 bases, with 11 bases left between them. This CDR3 is built from 14 residues. Germline V gene sequence: CDR1 MGHRA, CDR2 YSYEKL. CDR3: CASSLGDSNYGYTF. CDR3 DNA: TGCGCCAGCAGCCTAGGAGACAGCAACTATGGCTACACCTTC.

The gene calls are TRBV2 and TRBJ2-7; possible D gene TRBD1, 7 bases. CDR1 and CDR2 (germline): SNHLY, FYNNEI. This CDR3 is 14 amino acids long. Trimming removed 6 bases at V and 0 bases at J, with 12 bases between. CDR3 region: CASRTGDFSYEQYF. The CDR3 DNA reads as TGTGCCAGCAGAACAGGGGACTTCTCCTACGAGCAGTACTTC.

This chain links TRBV4-3 with TRBJ1-5, with a tentative D call TRBD1 (6 bases). Trimming stripped 0 bases from V and 5 bases from J, with 8 bases between. Germline CDR1 is LGHNA and CDR2 is YSLEER. The CDR3 runs 14 residues. CDR3 bases: TGCGCCAGCAGCCAAGAAGGGGGGGATCAGCCCCAGCATTTT. Translating it yields CASSQEGGDQPQHF.

V is TRBV28 and J is TRBJ1-5; the D is unclear. Germline CDR1 and CDR2: MDHEN and SYDVKM. Trimming removed 3 bases at V and 0 bases at J, with 9 bases between. This CDR3 has 15 amino acids. CDR3: CASSFGSNSNQPQHF. The CDR3 DNA is TGTGCCAGCAGTTTCGGGAGTAATAGCAATCAGCCCCAGCATTTT.

V usage is TRBV7-8 and J usage is TRBJ2-7, with 9 bases identical to TRBD1. After removal of 5 bases from V and 4 bases from J, the junction contained 3 bases not matched to a gene. The germline gives CDR1 SGHVS, CDR2 FQNEAQ. The CDR3 sequence is 13 residues long. CDR3 nucleotide sequence: TGTGCCAGCAGCCCGGGACAGGGTTACGAGCAGTACTTC. Translating gives CASSPGQGYEQYF.

The rearrangement joins TRBV6-5 to TRBJ2-3, with 7 bases that match TRBD1. There are 14 residues in the CDR3. CDR1 MNHEY and CDR2 SVGAGI come from the germline V gene. The trim removed 4 bases at V and 0 bases at J, leaving 1 base unmatched. For the CDR3, the DNA is TGTGCCAGCAGTTGGGACAGAAGCACAGATACGCAGTATTTT. Amino acid sequence: CASSWDRSTDTQYF.

This clone was recorded once. The junction departs from germline at one end; a sequencing error may be responsible. The rearrangement joins TRBV29-1 to TRBJ2-2; 7 nucleotides line up with TRBD2. The length of the CDR3 is 12 residues. Germline V CDR1 and CDR2: SQVTM, ANQGSEA. This chain's CDR3 is CSAGVLHGELFF. In DNA form, the CDR3 reads TGTTCCGCGGGGGTTCTACACGGGGAGCTGTTTTTT.

The V gene is TRBV30, the J gene TRBJ1-1, with 7 bases lining up with TRBD1. V trimming: 5 bases; J trimming: 3 bases; junction bases outside the gene matches: 18. Germline CDR1 reads GTSNPN; CDR2 reads SVGIG (reference sequence). The CDR3 contains 17 residues. CDR3 loop: CAWDRGTDTREDTEAFF. CDR3 DNA sequence: TGTGCCTGGGATCGCGGGACAGATACAAGAGAGGACACTGAAGCTTTCTTT.

The J gene is TRBJ2-2, the V gene TRBV12-3 or TRBV12-4, with D tentatively TRBD2 (5 bases). V was clipped by 5 bases and J by 6 bases, with 10 bases between them. The CDR3 contains 13 residues. CDR3 nucleotide sequence: TGTGCCAGCAGTGCGGGCGGTTCCGGGGAGCTGTTTTTT. Protein product: CASSAGGSGELFF.